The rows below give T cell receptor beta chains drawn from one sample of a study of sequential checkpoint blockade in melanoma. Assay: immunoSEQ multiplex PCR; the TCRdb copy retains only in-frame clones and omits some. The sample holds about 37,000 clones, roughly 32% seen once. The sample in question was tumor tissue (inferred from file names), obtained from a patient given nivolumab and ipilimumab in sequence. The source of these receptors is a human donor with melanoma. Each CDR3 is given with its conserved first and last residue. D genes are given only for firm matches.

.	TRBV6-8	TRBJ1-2	CASSEVDWDYGYTF
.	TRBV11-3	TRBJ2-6	CASSLDGRPSSGANVLTF
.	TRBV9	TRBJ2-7	CASSRYSGPYEQYF
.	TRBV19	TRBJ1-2	CASTPDRRNYGYTF
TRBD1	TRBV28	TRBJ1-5	CASSLLSTGYQPQHF
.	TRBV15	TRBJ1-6	CATSRVAYGRTNSPLHF
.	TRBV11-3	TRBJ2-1	CASSPLGDENEQFF
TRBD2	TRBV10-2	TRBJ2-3	CASSESSGERTDTQYF
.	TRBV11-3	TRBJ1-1	CASSLVRGWDTEAFF
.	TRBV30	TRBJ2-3	CAWRGGARTDTQYF
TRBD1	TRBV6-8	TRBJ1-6	CASKEGRGLGSPLHF
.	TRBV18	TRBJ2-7	CASSPLGVCEQYF
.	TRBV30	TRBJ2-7	CAWSSNSDEQYF
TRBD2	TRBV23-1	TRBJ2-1	CASSQDQLAASYNEQFF
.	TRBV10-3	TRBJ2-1	CATTEGGPLYEQFF
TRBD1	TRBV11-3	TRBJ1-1	CASSTSGTVNTEAFF
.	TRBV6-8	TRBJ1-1	CAITRGEDTEAFF
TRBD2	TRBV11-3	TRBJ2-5	CASSRMGGQETQYF
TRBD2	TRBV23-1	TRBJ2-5	CASSQDWGLLQETQYF
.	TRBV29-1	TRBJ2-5	CSVDQGTQETQYF
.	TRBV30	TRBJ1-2	CAWTAPGAANYGYTF
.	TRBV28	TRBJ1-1	CASSLRQDQGGGTEAFF
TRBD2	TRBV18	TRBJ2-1	CASSPLGQGGHNEQFF
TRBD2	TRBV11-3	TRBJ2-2	CASGASRTSGYGELFF
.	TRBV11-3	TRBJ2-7	CASSRIATDSYEQYF
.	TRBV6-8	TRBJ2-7	CASSYGQGIYEQYF
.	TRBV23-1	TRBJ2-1	CASSLNSGGEQFF